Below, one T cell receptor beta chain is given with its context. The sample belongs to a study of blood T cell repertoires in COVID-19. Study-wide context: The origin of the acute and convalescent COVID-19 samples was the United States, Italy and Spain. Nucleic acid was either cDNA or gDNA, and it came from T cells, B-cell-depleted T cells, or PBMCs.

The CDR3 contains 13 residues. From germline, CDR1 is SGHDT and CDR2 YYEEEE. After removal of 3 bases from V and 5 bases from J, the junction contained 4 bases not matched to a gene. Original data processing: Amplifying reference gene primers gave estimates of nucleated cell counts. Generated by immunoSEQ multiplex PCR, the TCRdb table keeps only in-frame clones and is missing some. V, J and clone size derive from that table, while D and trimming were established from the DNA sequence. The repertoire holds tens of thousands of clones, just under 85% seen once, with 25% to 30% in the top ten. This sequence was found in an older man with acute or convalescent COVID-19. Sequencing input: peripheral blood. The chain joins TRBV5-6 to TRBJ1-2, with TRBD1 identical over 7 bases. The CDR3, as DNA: TGTGCCAGCAGCTACAAACAGGGGTATGGCTACACCTTC. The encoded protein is CASSYKQGYGYTF.